This T cell receptor beta chain was profiled in a study of Ad26.COV2.S vaccination and SARS-CoV-2 variants. Described treatment: around 19 received Ad26.COV2.S at low or high dose, single or two shots; several received placebo; per-sample allocation not given. Collection of samples fell on day 63 after the first vaccine or placebo injection. An Ad26 vector carrying the Wuhan-strain SARS-CoV-2 spike served as the vaccine. Study results and caveats: The TCR breadth and depth analyses may have produced an underestimate of total T cell responses.

The CDR3 spans 13 residues. About this clone: Its specificity is unknown. The junction departs from the called germline gene at one end, perhaps through a read error.

Sequenced by immunoSEQ multiplex PCR; TCRdb stores in-frame clones only, minus some. The sample comprises some 370,000 clones, 83% of which are singletons, and roughly 7.4% rests with the top ten. The sequence was obtained from a person between 18 and 65 years old who received the Ad26.COV2.S COVID-19 vaccine or a placebo. This sequence joins TRBV12-3 or TRBV12-4 and TRBJ2-5; no clear D. This specimen was peripheral blood, taken in a trial of Ad26.COV2.S vaccine versus placebo. CDR3 amino acids: CASRSLGMAGPHF. The CDR3 nucleotides read TGTGCCAGCAGATCTCTAGGGATGGCAGGACCCCACTTC.